A single sample gave rise to the 27 T cell receptor beta chains below, sequenced in a study of blood T cells in healthy people across ages. A J-beta primer mix and a sample-barcoded 5' primer were used in a second PCR of roughly 6 to 12 cycles. In TCRdb, the 5' RACE reads were re-called with MiXCR into one record per CDR3 protein. The table records roughly 2 million distinct CDR3 sequences, roughly 50% of them present only once. The sequencing input was blood. The source is a middle-aged woman in good health.

This rearrangement joins TRBV13 to TRBJ2-1; no reliable D call. V gave up 5 bases and J gave up 6 bases, with 11 bases separating them. Germline values: CDR1 PRHDT, CDR2 FYEKMQ (reference sequence). The CDR3 has 13 amino acids. In DNA, the CDR3 is TGTGCCAGCAGCGTATCGTGGGCCAATGAGCAGTTCTTC. Protein sequence: CASSVSWANEQFF.

The chain links TRBV4-3 to TRBJ2-5; possible D gene TRBD2, 5 bases. CDR1 LGHNA and CDR2 YSLEER come from the germline V gene. The CDR3 contains 16 residues. V was trimmed by 0 bases and J by 5 bases, leaving 16 bases between them. The CDR3, as DNA: TGCGCCAGCAGCCAAGAAATAGGGAGACTCGAGGAGACCCAGTACTTC. This sequence encodes CASSQEIGRLEETQYF.

This clonotype was seen a handful of times. The V and J genes are TRBV29-1 and TRBJ1-2; TRBD1 agrees at 7 bases. Germline loops: CDR1 SQVTM, CDR2 ANQGSEA. With 7 bases clipped from V and 4 bases from J, the junction kept 6 bases outside the gene matches. This CDR3 contains 12 residues. The CDR3 DNA reads as TGCAGCGCCATACAGGGGTTCTATGGCTACACCTTC. Amino acid sequence: CSAIQGFYGYTF.

Regarding this clonotype: This sequence may be a read error, since a much larger clone differs from it by one base. The chain combines TRBV4-3 with TRBJ2-3; D possibly uses TRBD1 or TRBD2 (5 bases each). The CDR3 extends over 13 amino acids. CDR1 and CDR2 from the germline V gene are LGHNA and YSLEER. The V end lost 1 base, the J end lost 8 bases, and 10 bases lay between the germline ends. In nucleotides, the CDR3 is TGCGCCAGCAGCCAAGGTAGTGGGACTACGCAGTATTTT. Translated, it gives CASSQGSGTTQYF.

As to this clonotype: At one end, the junction sequence differs from germline, possibly due to a read error. The genes are TRBV12-3 or TRBV12-4 and TRBJ2-3; no reliable D call. CDR3 length equals 13 residues. The CDR3, as DNA: TGTGCCAGCAGTATAGCTAGCACAGATACGCAGTATTTT. Translation: CASSIASTDTQYF.

There are a few counts of this clonotype. The chain's CDR3 is CASSAQGLNYGYTF. DNA of the CDR3: TGTGCCAGCAGTGCACAGGGACTTAACTATGGCTACACCTTC. The V and J genes are TRBV2 and TRBJ1-2; D might be TRBD1 (6 bases). V lost 4 bases, J lost 1 base, and 10 bases lay in between. The CDR3 totals 14 residues. The V gene's germline CDR1 is SNHLY and CDR2 FYNNEI.

This clonotype was seen a handful of times. In nucleotides, the CDR3 is TGTGCCAGCAGTTACGACAGGACAGGGACGGGTGAGACCCAGTACTTC. Its translation: CASSYDRTGTGETQYF. The chain uses TRBV6-2 or TRBV6-3 and TRBJ2-5, with 8 bases aligning to TRBD1. V shed 2 bases and J 5 bases; nucleotides not matched to a gene: 10. Germline values: CDR1 MNHEY, CDR2 SVGEGT. The CDR3 loop spans 16 amino acids.

This clonotype was counted many times. V and J are TRBV12-3 or TRBV12-4 and TRBJ2-7, with 7 bases lining up with TRBD2. V was clipped by 4 bases and J by 6 bases; unmatched bases: 3. The CDR3 loop spans 12 amino acids. The CDR3 reads CASSSGGSEQYF. The CDR3 nucleotides are TGTGCCAGCAGTTCGGGGGGTTCCGAGCAGTACTTC.

The chain joins TRBV4-3 to TRBJ1-2; tentative D call: TRBD1 (5 bases). Per germline, CDR1 LGHNA and CDR2 YSLEER. Trimming stripped 0 bases from V and 4 bases from J, with 12 bases between. The CDR3 is 15 residues long. The CDR3 spells CASSQEDGGFYGYTF. The CDR3 DNA follows: TGCGCCAGCAGCCAAGAAGACGGGGGGTTCTATGGCTACACCTTC.

This clonotype showed up just a few times. The rearrangement joins TRBV10-3 to TRBJ1-2; D gene ambiguous. CDR3 length: 15 amino acids. From germline, CDR1 is ENHRY and CDR2 SYGVKD. V was cut by 3 bases and J by 4 bases, with 15 bases left in between. Here the CDR3 reads CAISDRAEVSYGYTF. For the CDR3, the DNA is TGTGCCATCAGTGATCGGGCCGAGGTTAGCTATGGCTACACCTTC.

The V and J genes are TRBV25-1 and TRBJ1-4; D may be TRBD1 (5 bases). Germline values: CDR1 MGHDK, CDR2 SYGVNS. The CDR3 is 16 amino acids. With 0 bases removed from V and 3 bases from J, the gap between germline ends came to 11 bases. The CDR3: CASSEYGAGPNEKLFF. CDR3 nucleotides: TGTGCCAGCAGTGAATACGGGGCAGGGCCTAATGAAAAACTGTTTTTT.

The chain recombines TRBV20-1 with TRBJ2-3; the D is unclear. CDR3 length: 14 residues. The germline V gene encodes CDR1 DFQATT and CDR2 SNEGSKA (reference sequence). Trimming pared 0 bases from V and 2 bases from J, leaving 9 bases between. CDR3 in DNA: TGCAGTGCTAGAGATTGGGCAAACACAGATACGCAGTATTTT. Translation: CSARDWANTDTQYF.

The V and J genes are TRBV6-2 or TRBV6-3 and TRBJ2-7; D uncertain. The CDR3 extends over 17 amino acids. CDR1 and CDR2 (germline): MNHEY, SVGEGT. V was shortened by 0 bases and J by 0 bases, with 15 bases between the two germline ends. The CDR3 region has the DNA TGTGCCAGCAGTTACTCGTTGGTGATCCACAGCTCCTACGAGCAGTACTTC. Amino acids: CASSYSLVIHSSYEQYF.

The chain combines TRBV12-3 or TRBV12-4 with TRBJ2-3; D may correspond to TRBD1 or TRBD2 (6 bases each). Trimming cost V 4 bases and J 4 bases, with 18 bases left between them. The CDR3 has 16 amino acids. The CDR3 loop reads CASSSLRGQMADTQYF. The CDR3 DNA reads TGTGCCAGCAGTTCCCTCCGGGGGCAAATGGCAGATACGCAGTATTTT.

The V call is TRBV5-5, the J call TRBJ1-4; no firm D call. Germline CDR1 SGHKS, CDR2 YYEKEE (reference sequence). Trimming left V 1 base short and J 8 bases short, with 15 bases between. This CDR3 has 15 residues. Here the CDR3 reads CASSLPETNPEKLFF. CDR3 nucleotide sequence: TGTGCCAGCAGCTTGCCCGAGACGAATCCAGAAAAACTGTTTTTT.

The chain uses TRBV6-5 and TRBJ2-1, with 11 bases that match TRBD2. This CDR3 comprises 16 residues. CDR1 and CDR2 from the germline V gene are MNHEY and SVGAGI. Germline trimming cut 2 bases from V and 7 bases from J; bases unmatched to any gene: 7. The chain's CDR3 is CASSYGASGGRNEQFF. CDR3 sequence (DNA): TGTGCCAGCAGTTACGGGGCTAGCGGGGGGCGGAATGAGCAGTTCTTC.

This clonotype has a single count. The junction and the germline gene differ at one end; a read error may be behind it. The chain recombines TRBV7-2 with TRBJ2-7; D tentatively fits TRBD1 or TRBD2 (6 bases each). In germline, CDR1 is SGHTA, CDR2 FQGNSA. The CDR3 consists of 13 residues. The chain's CDR3 is CASSLGGDMEQYF. The CDR3 coding sequence is TGCGCCAGCAGCTTAGGAGGGGACATGGAGCAGTACTTC. The full variable domain, in which reference TRBV7-2 and TRBJ2-7 provide the parts outside the CDR3, is GAGVSQSPSNKVTEKGKDVELRCDPISGHTALYWYRQSLGQGLEFLIYFQGNSAPDKSGLPSDRFSAERTGGSVSTLTIQRTQQEDSAVYLCASSLGGDMEQYFGPGTRLTVT.

V usage is TRBV5-1 and J usage is TRBJ1-2; TRBD1 matches 7 bases. V lost 7 bases and J lost 7; bases outside the gene matches: 16. CDR3 length equals 15 residues. The germline gives CDR1 SGHRS, CDR2 YFSETQ. CDR3 nucleotides: TGCGCCAGCGGCCCCCGGACAGGAAAAGAGAGTGGCTACACCTTC. It codes for CASGPRTGKESGYTF. Using reference TRBV5-1 and TRBJ1-2 for the parts outside the CDR3, the full variable domain is KAGVTQTPRYLIKTRGQQVTLSCSPISGHRSVSWYQQTPGQGLQFLFEYFSETQRNKGNFPGRFSGRQFSNSRSEMNVSTLELGDSALYLCASGPRTGKESGYTFGSGTRLTVV.

CDR3 amino acids: CASSRTSGSPSGANVLTF. Here the CDR3 DNA reads TGCGCCAGCAGCCGGACATCAGGGTCCCCCTCTGGGGCCAACGTCCTGACTTTC. This chain joins TRBV5-1 and TRBJ2-6; tentative D call: TRBD1 (5 bases). The germline V and J ends were trimmed by 4 bases and 0 bases, with 17 bases remaining between them. The CDR3 covers 18 residues. Germline V gives CDR1 SGHRS, CDR2 YFSETQ.

This clonotype was detected only a few times. The chain joins TRBV20-1 to TRBJ1-2; D call uncertain. Germline V gene data show CDR1 as DFQATT and CDR2 as SNEGSKA (reference sequence). V gave up 3 bases and J gave up 6 bases, with 17 bases separating them. The CDR3 consists of 14 residues. CDR3 in amino acids: CSASMEEDTDGYTF. The DNA for the CDR3 is TGCAGTGCTAGTATGGAAGAAGATACTGATGGCTACACCTTC.

V usage is TRBV5-1 and J usage is TRBJ1-2; D gene uncertain. Germline CDR1 is SGHRS and CDR2 is YFSETQ. Trimming removed 4 bases from V and 3 bases from J, with 13 bases in between. The CDR3 contains 14 residues. CDR3 DNA sequence: TGCGCCAGCAGCGTGCGGCCCGGGGACTATGGCTACACCTTC. Protein: CASSVRPGDYGYTF.

This clonotype has a handful of counts. CDR3 bases: TGTGCCACCAGAAGGGGGTCAGGGGAGACCCAGTACTTC. It translates to CATRRGSGETQYF. The chain recombines TRBV27 with TRBJ2-7; a weak D match, TRBD1 (6 bases). TRBJ2-5 explains the end of the DNA better; the J call may be wrong. CDR1 and CDR2 from the germline V gene are MNHEY and SMNVEV (reference sequence). The CDR3 sequence is 13 residues long.

Comment on this clonotype: One end of the junction does not line up with germline, which may come from a read error. V and J are TRBV25-1 and TRBJ1-2, with D possibly being TRBD1 (5 bases). The CDR3 spans 15 residues. CDR1 and CDR2 from the germline V gene are MGHDK and SYGVNS. In nucleotides, the CDR3 is TGTGCCTGCAGCCGAGGCCGGGACGATAACTATGGCTACACCTTC. It is translated as CACSRGRDDNYGYTF.

The chain recombines TRBV6-1 with TRBJ1-2, with unresolved D. The CDR3 spans 15 residues. The germline CDR1 and CDR2 sequences are MNHNS and SASEGT. The ends were cut back, 2 bases at V and 5 bases at J, with 15 bases in the middle. The DNA for the CDR3 is TGTGCCAGCAGTGAATCGGGTTTCAGGCGGTATGGCTACACCTTC. This sequence encodes CASSESGFRRYGYTF.

The rearrangement joins TRBV7-2 to TRBJ1-2; D call uncertain. The CDR3 has 12 amino acids. V dropped 3 bases and J dropped 5 bases, with 7 bases sitting between them. Germline V gene sequence: CDR1 SGHTA, CDR2 FQGNSA. CDR3 amino acids: CASSFQRYGYTF. CDR3 coding DNA: TGTGCCAGCAGCTTTCAGCGGTATGGCTACACCTTC.

This chain joins TRBV4-2 and TRBJ2-3, with 10 bases fitting TRBD2. With 5 bases clipped from V and 2 bases from J, the junction kept 7 bases outside the gene matches. Germline V lookup: CDR1 LGHNA, CDR2 YNFKEQ. There are 16 residues in the CDR3. CDR3 in amino acids: CASSTSSGGFTDTQYF. CDR3 sequence (DNA): TGTGCCAGCAGCACATCTAGCGGGGGCTTCACAGATACGCAGTATTTT.

The chain couples TRBV20-1 to TRBJ2-5; D is ambiguous. The CDR3 is 14 amino acids. V was cut by 0 bases and J by 2 bases, with 10 bases left in between. Germline CDR1 reads DFQATT; CDR2 reads SNEGSKA (reference sequence). The CDR3 reads CSARDRQTQETQYF. Written as DNA, the CDR3 is TGCAGTGCTAGAGATCGGCAGACTCAAGAGACCCAGTACTTC.